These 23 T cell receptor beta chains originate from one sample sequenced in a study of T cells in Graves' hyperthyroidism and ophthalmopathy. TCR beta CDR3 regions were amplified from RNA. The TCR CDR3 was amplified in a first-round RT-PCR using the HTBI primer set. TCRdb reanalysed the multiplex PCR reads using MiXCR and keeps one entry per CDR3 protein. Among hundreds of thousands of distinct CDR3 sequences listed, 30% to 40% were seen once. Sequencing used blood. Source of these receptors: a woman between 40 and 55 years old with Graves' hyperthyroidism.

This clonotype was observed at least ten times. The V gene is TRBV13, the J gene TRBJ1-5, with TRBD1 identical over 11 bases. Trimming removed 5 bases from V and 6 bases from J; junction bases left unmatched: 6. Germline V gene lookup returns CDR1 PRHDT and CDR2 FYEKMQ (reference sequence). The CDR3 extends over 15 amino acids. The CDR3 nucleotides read TGTGCCAGCAGCCAAGGACAGGGGGCTCGTCAGCCCCAGCATTTT. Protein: CASSQGQGARQPQHF.

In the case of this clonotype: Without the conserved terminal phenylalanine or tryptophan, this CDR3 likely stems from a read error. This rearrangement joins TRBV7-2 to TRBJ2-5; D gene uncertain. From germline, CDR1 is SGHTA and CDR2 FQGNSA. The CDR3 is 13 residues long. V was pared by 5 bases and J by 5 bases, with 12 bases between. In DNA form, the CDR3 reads TGTGCCAGCAGCCCACGGCTCATGGAGACCCAGTACGTC. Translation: CASSPRLMETQYV.

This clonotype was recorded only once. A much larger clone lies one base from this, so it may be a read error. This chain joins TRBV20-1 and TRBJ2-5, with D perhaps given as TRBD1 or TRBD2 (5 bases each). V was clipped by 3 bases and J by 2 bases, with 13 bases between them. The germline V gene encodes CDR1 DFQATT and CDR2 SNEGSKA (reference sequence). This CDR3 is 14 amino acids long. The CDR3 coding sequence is TGCAGTGCTAGTGTACCGGGACGACAAGAGACCCAGTACTTC. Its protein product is CSASVPGRQETQYF.

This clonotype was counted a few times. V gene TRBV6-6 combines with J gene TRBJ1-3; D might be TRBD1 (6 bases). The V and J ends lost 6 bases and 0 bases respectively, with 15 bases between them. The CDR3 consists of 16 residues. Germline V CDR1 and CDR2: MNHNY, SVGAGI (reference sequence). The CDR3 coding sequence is TGTGCCAGCAGCACCGGGACACTCGACTCTGGAAACACCATATATTTT. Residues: CASSTGTLDSGNTIYF.

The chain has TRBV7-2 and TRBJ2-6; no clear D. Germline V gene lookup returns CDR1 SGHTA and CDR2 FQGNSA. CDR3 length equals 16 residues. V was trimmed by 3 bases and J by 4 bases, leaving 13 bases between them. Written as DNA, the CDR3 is TGTGCCAGCAGCTTTATCCGCCTGGCCGGGGCCAACGTCCTGACTTTC. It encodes CASSFIRLAGANVLTF.

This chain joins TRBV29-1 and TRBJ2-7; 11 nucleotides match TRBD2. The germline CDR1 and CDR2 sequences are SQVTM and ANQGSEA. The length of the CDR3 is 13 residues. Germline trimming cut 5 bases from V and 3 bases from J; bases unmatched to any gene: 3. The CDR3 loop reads CSVFLAGGYEQYF. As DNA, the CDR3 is TGCAGCGTTTTCCTAGCGGGGGGCTACGAGCAGTACTTC.

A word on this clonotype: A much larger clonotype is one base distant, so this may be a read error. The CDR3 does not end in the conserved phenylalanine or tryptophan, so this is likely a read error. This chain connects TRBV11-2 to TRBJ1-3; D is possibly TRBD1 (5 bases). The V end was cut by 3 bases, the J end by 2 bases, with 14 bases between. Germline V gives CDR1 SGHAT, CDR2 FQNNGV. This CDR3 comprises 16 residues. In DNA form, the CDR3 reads TGTGCCAGCAGCTTTGGGGCAAGGCGGACTGGAAACACCATATATTCT. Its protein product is CASSFGARRTGNTIYS.

In DNA, the CDR3 is TGCGCCAGCAGCCAAGAGGCTGGGGCGGGGAGTCGGTTTGGGACCCAGTACTTC. It translates to CASSQEAGAGSRFGTQYF. The V call is TRBV4-3, the J call TRBJ2-5; TRBD2 is a possible D gene (6 bases). Per the germline V gene, CDR1 is LGHNA and CDR2 is YSLEER. Trimming took 0 bases from V and 7 from J, leaving 24 bases between them. The CDR3 has 18 residues.

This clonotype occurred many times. The CDR3 loop reads CSARPLKDTEAFF. CDR3 coding DNA: TGCAGTGCTAGACCGCTGAAGGACACTGAAGCTTTCTTT. The chain is built from TRBV20-1 and TRBJ1-1; D ambiguous. Germline CDR1 is DFQATT and CDR2 is SNEGSKA (reference sequence). Trimming pared 2 bases from V and 3 bases from J, leaving 10 bases between. This CDR3 is built from 13 residues.

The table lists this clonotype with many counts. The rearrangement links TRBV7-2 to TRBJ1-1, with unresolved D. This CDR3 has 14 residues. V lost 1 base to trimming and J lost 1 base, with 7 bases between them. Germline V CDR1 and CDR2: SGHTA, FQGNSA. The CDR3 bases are TGTGCCAGCAGCTTAGGTCTGCCGAACACTGAAGCTTTCTTT. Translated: CASSLGLPNTEAFF.

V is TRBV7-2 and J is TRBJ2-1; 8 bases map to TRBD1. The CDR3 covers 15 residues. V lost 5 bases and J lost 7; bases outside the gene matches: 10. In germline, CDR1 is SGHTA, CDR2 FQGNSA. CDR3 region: CASSGPGQALNEQFF. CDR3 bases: TGTGCCAGCAGCGGACCGGGACAGGCCCTAAATGAGCAGTTCTTC.

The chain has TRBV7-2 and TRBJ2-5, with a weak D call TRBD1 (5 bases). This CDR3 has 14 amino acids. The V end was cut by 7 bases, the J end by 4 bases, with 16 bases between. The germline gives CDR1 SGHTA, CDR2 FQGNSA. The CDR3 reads CASNLNRSPETQYF. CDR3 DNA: TGTGCCAGCAACCTCAACAGGAGCCCAGAGACCCAGTACTTC.

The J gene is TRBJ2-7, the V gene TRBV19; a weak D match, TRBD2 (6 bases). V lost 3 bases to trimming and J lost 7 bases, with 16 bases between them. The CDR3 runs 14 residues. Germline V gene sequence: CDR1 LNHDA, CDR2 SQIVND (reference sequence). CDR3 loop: CASSIRRGHNEQYF. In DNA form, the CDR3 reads TGTGCCAGTAGTATCCGGCGGGGCCACAATGAGCAGTACTTC.

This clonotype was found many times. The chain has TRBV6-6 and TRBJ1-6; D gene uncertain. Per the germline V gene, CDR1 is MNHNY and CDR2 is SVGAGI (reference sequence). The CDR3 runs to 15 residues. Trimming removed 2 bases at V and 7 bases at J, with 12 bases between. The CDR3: CASSYEVAENSPLHF. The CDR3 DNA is TGTGCCAGCAGTTACGAGGTCGCCGAGAATTCACCCCTCCACTTT.

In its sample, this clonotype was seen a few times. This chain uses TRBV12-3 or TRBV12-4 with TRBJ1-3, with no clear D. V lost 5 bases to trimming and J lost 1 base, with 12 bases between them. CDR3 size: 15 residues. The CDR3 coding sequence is TGTGCCAGCAGTCCCTCCGGCCCTTCTGGAAACACCATATATTTT. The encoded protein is CASSPSGPSGNTIYF.

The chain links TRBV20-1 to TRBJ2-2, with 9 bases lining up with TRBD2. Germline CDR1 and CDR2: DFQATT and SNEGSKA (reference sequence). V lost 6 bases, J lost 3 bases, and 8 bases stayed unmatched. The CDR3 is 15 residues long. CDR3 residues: CSAKGGGRDTGELFF. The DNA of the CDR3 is TGCAGTGCCAAAGGGGGCGGGAGGGACACCGGGGAGCTGTTTTTT.

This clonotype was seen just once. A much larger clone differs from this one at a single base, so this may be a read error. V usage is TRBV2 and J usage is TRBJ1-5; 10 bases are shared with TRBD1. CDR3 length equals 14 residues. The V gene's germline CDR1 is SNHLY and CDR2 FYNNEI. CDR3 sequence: CAGRQGAINQPQHF. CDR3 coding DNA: TGTGCCGGCAGACAGGGGGCAATCAATCAGCCCCAGCATTTT.

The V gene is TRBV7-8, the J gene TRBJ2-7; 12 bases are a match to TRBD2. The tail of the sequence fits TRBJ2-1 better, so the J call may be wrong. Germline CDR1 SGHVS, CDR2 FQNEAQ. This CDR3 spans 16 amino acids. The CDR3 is CASSPRTSGVYNEQFF. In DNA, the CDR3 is TGTGCCAGCAGCCCCCGGACTAGCGGGGTCTACAATGAGCAGTTCTTC.

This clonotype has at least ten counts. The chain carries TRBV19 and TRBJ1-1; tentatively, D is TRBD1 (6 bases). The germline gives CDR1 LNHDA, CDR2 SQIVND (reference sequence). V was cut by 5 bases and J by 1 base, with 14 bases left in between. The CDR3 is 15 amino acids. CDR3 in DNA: TGTGCCAGTAGTCCTCGGGGGACACCGAACACTGAAGCTTTCTTT. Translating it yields CASSPRGTPNTEAFF.

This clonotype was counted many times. The CDR3 region has the DNA TGTGCCAGCATGGGCAGGGGGACTGAAGCTTTCTTT. Translated: CASMGRGTEAFF. The chain is built from TRBV6-5 and TRBJ1-1; 7 bases line up with TRBD1. The CDR3 has 12 amino acids. After removal of 7 bases from V and 5 bases from J, the junction contained 4 bases not matched to a gene. The germline V gene encodes CDR1 MNHEY and CDR2 SVGAGI.

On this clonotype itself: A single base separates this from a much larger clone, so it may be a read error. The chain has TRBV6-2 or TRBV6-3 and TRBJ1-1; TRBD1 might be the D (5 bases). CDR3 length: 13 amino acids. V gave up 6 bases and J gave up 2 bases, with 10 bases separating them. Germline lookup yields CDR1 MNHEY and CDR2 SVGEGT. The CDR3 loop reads CASSFDSNTEAFF. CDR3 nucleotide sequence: TGTGCCAGCAGCTTCGACAGTAACACTGAAGCTTTCTTT.

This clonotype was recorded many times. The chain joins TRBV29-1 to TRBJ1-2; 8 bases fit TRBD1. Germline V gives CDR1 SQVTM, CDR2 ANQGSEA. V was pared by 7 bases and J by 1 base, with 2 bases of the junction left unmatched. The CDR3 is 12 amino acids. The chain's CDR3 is CSGTGFNYGYTF. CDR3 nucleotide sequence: TGCAGCGGGACAGGGTTTAACTATGGCTACACCTTC.

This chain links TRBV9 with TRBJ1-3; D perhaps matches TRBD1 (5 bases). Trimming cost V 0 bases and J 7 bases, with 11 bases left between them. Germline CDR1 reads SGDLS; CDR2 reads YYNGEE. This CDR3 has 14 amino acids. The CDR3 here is CASSVAGGANTIYF. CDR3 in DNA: TGTGCCAGCAGCGTAGCGGGAGGGGCGAACACCATATATTTT.